This T cell receptor beta chain was found in a study of T cells in Graves' hyperthyroidism and ophthalmopathy. Germline loops: CDR1 SNHLY, CDR2 FYNNEI. The CDR3 runs to 13 residues. The V end lost 7 bases, the J end lost 4 bases, and 13 bases lay between the germline ends. This clonotype was counted at least ten times. Regions amplified from RNA transcripts were the TCR beta CDR3 regions. HTBI primers were employed in a first-round RT-PCR of the TCR CDR3. TCRdb re-analysed the multiplex PCR reads in MiXCR, keeping a single row per CDR3 protein. The data contain around 660,000 distinct CDR3 sequences, about 45% of them seen just once; the ten biggest clones take up less than 8.5%.

The specimen was peripheral blood or thyroid tissue (not recorded which). The source is an adult man with Graves' disease, either hyperthyroidism or ophthalmopathy (not recorded which). The genes are TRBV2 and TRBJ1-1; the D gene is possibly TRBD1 (5 bases). The CDR3 here is CASNSGGTTEAFF. The CDR3 nucleotides read TGTGCCAGCAATTCCGGGGGGACCACTGAAGCTTTCTTT.